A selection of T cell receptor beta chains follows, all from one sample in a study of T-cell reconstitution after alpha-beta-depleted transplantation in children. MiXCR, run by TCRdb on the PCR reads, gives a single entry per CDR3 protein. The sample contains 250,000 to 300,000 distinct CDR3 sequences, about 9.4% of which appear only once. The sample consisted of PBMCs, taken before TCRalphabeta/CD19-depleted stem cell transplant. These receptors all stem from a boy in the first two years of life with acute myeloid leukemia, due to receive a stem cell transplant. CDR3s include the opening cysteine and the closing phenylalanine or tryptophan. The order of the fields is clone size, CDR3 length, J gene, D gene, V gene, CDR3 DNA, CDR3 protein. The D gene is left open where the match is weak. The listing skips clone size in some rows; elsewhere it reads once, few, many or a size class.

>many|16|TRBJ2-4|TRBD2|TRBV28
TGTGCCAGCAGTCCCCGACTAGCGATGCCCAAAAACATTCAGTACTTC
CASSPRLAMPKNIQYF
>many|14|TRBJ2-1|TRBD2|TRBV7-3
TGTGCCAGCAGCCCCGGGACTAGGGTGACTGAGCAGTTCTTC
CASSPGTRVTEQFF
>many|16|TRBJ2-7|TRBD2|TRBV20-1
TGCAGTGCTAGCTCGGGACTAGCGGGAGGGACTTACGAGCAGTACTTC
CSASSGLAGGTYEQYF
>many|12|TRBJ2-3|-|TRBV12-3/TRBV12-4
TGTGCCAGCAGTTTTAGGGCAGATACGCAGTATTTT
CASSFRADTQYF
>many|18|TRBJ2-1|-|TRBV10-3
TGTGCCATCAGTGATCGGACCTTCCGGGGTAGCTCCTACAATGAGCAGTTCTTC
CAISDRTFRGSSYNEQFF
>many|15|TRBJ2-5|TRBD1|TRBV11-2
TGTGCCAGCAGTGGGACAGGGAAGGCGATGGAGACCCAGTACTTC
CASSGTGKAMETQYF
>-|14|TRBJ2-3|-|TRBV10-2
TGCGCCAGCAGTGTGGATCGCCCCACAGATACGCAGTATTTT
CASSVDRPTDTQYF
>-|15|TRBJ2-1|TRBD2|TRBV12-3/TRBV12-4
TGTGCCAGCAGCCCCGACGGGGACTACCACAATGAGCAGTTCTTC
CASSPDGDYHNEQFF
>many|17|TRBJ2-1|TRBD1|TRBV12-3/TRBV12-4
TGTGCCAGCAGTTTAATTTTGGGACAGCTGCGCGGCAATGAGCAGTTCTTC
CASSLILGQLRGNEQFF
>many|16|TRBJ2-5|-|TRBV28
TGTGCCAGCAGTCCCGCAAGCCTCAGCGATGAAGAGACCCAGTACTTC
CASSPASLSDEETQYF
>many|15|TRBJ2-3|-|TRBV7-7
TGTGCCAGCAGCTTAGGACCAACGGGCACAGATACGCAGTATTTT
CASSLGPTGTDTQYF
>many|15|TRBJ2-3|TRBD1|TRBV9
TGTGCCAGCAGCGTAGTGGGACAGGGATTAGATACGCAGTATTTT
CASSVVGQGLDTQYF
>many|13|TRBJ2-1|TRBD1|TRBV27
TGTGCCAGCAGTCACCTCTTGGGACAGAAGCAGTTCTTC
CASSHLLGQKQFF
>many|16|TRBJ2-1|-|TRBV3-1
TGTGCCAGCAGCCAGGGGGTATCGACTAGGCGCGGAGCAAGGTTCTTC
CASSQGVSTRRGARFF
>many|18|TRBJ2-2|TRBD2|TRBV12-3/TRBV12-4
TGTGCCAGCAGTTTATGGGGACTAGCGGGAGCGGTCACCGGGGAGCTGTTTTTT
CASSLWGLAGAVTGELFF
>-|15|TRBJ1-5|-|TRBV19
TGTGCCAGTAGTGCCATATACGGGCTGGGGCAGCCCCAGCATTTT
CASSAIYGLGQPQHF